Presented here are 14 T cell receptor beta chains from one specimen sequenced in a study of cytomegalovirus exposure and HLA in healthy donors. PCR used 60 Vbeta primers and 13 Jbeta primers. Profiled with immunoSEQ multiplex PCR; TCRdb holds only in-frame clones, not every one. This sample has 80,000 to 90,000 clones, with more than 60% found just once. The sample consisted of PBMCs. These receptors all come from a man in his thirties or forties in good health and CMV-seronegative.

The V gene is TRBV18, the J gene TRBJ1-4; tentatively, D is TRBD1 (6 bases). Trimming took off 2 bases at V and 8 bases at J, with 18 bases between the two ends. The germline gives CDR1 KGHSH, CDR2 LQKENI. The CDR3 covers 16 residues. CDR3 region: CASSPIGSGVGEKLFF. In DNA, the CDR3 is TGTGCCAGCTCACCAATTGGCTCAGGGGTTGGAGAAAAACTGTTTTTT.

In nucleotides, the CDR3 is TGTGCCAGCAGTGAACCCCTCCCGAATCAGCCCCAGCATTTT. Protein sequence: CASSEPLPNQPQHF. The V and J genes are TRBV2 and TRBJ1-5; D ambiguous. CDR1 is SNHLY and CDR2 is FYNNEI in the germline V gene. V was shortened by 2 bases and J by 4 bases, with 9 bases between the two germline ends. The CDR3 spans 14 residues.

This chain joins TRBV4-2 and TRBJ2-1; 9 nucleotides align to TRBD2. V gave up 2 bases and J gave up 1 base; unmatched junction bases: 0. The germline V gene encodes CDR1 LGHNA and CDR2 YNFKEQ. CDR3 size: 15 residues. The CDR3 bases are TGTGCCAGCAGCCAACTAGCGGGGTCCTACAATGAGCAGTTCTTC. Translated: CASSQLAGSYNEQFF.

About this clone itself: The sample carries other DNA sequences with the same CDR3. The chain joins TRBV15 to TRBJ1-2, with D tentatively TRBD1 (5 bases). Germline-derived CDR1 and CDR2 are LNHNV and YYDKDF (reference sequence). V was cut by 0 bases and J by 4 bases, with 12 bases left in between. CDR3 length: 15 residues. CDR3 nucleotide sequence: TGTGCCACCAGCAGAGAGGGAGGGAGGGGCTATGGCTACACCTTC. This sequence encodes CATSREGGRGYGYTF.

This clone was seen a handful of times. The chain has TRBV29-1 and TRBJ1-1, with D unclear. The germline gives CDR1 SQVTM, CDR2 ANQGSEA. The CDR3 consists of 10 residues. V lost 6 bases and J 9 bases, leaving 11 bases between the germline ends. CDR3 residues: CSVFTGKAFF. The CDR3, as DNA: TGCAGCGTGTTCACGGGTAAAGCTTTCTTT.

The CDR3 sequence: CAWRRQGLYEQYF. The CDR3 bases are TGTGCCTGGAGGCGACAGGGTCTCTACGAGCAGTACTTC. The rearrangement links TRBV30 to TRBJ2-5; 7 bases are a match to TRBD1. TRBJ2-7 matches the DNA end more closely, so the J call is doubtful. This CDR3 is built from 13 residues. CDR1 and CDR2 (germline): GTSNPN, SVGIG (reference sequence).

The CDR3 bases are TGCGCCAGCAGCCTGCGGACCGGGACAGGGGACTACGAGCAGTACTTC. As protein: CASSLRTGTGDYEQYF. This chain connects TRBV10-2 to TRBJ2-7; 10 nucleotides agree with TRBD1. CDR3 length: 16 amino acids. The V and J ends lost 6 bases and 3 bases, in that order; junction bases with no gene match: 11. Germline assignment: CDR1 WSHSY and CDR2 SAAADI.

The chain has TRBV9 and TRBJ2-7; D perhaps matches TRBD1 (6 bases). V lost 4 bases and J lost 2, with 13 bases in between. The CDR3 loop spans 14 amino acids. From germline, CDR1 is SGDLS and CDR2 YYNGEE. CDR3 in DNA: TGTGCCAGCAGCCCGCAGGGGATCGCCTACGAGCAGTACTTC. Amino acid sequence: CASSPQGIAYEQYF.

The rearrangement uses TRBV28 and TRBJ1-4; D gene unclear. Germline V gives CDR1 MDHEN, CDR2 SYDVKM. The germline V and J ends were trimmed by 5 bases and 4 bases, with 14 bases remaining between them. The CDR3 runs 15 residues. CDR3 region: CASSPDGVINEKLFF. CDR3 bases: TGTGCCAGCAGTCCCGACGGAGTAATTAATGAAAAACTGTTTTTT.

The V call is TRBV7-2, the J call TRBJ1-1, with 7 nucleotides matching TRBD1. The CDR3 contains 16 residues. The V gene's germline CDR1 is SGHTA and CDR2 FQGNSA. Trimming cost V 4 bases and J 4 bases; bases outside gene matches: 12. CDR3 in amino acids: CASSSLQGGRGTEAFF. The CDR3 DNA follows: TGTGCCAGCAGCTCTCTCCAGGGGGGTCGGGGCACTGAAGCTTTCTTT.

This chain links TRBV7-2 with TRBJ2-7; D gene uncertain. Per the germline V gene, CDR1 is SGHTA and CDR2 is FQGNSA. CDR3 length: 11 amino acids. V shed 5 bases and J shed 3 bases, with 5 bases lying between them. The CDR3 nucleotides read TGTGCCAGCAGCCAACTCTACGAGCAGTACTTC. Protein product: CASSQLYEQYF.

The rearrangement joins TRBV30 to TRBJ1-1, with TRBD1 matching 7 bases. This CDR3 has 13 amino acids. CDR1 GTSNPN and CDR2 SVGIG come from the germline V gene (reference sequence). Trimming at V came to 1 base and at J to 3 bases, leaving 2 bases not matched to a gene. Written as DNA, the CDR3 is TGTGCCTGGAGTGACAGGGGTGACACTGAAGCTTTCTTT. This gives the protein CAWSDRGDTEAFF.

V usage is TRBV10-2 and J usage is TRBJ1-5; 10 nucleotides match TRBD1. V lost 2 bases and J lost 0; bases outside the gene matches: 13. From germline, CDR1 is WSHSY and CDR2 SAAADI. The CDR3 covers 20 residues. CDR3 loop: CASSEGYRDRGSYSNQPQHF. The DNA for the CDR3 is TGCGCCAGCAGTGAGGGATACCGGGACAGGGGCTCATATAGCAATCAGCCCCAGCATTTT.

The J gene is TRBJ1-1, the V gene TRBV19; D is undetermined. Germline CDR1 reads LNHDA; CDR2 reads SQIVND (reference sequence). The CDR3 is 13 residues long. V gave up 5 bases and J gave up 0 bases, with 7 bases separating them. DNA for the CDR3: TGTGCCAGTAGTGCCACAGTGAACACTGAAGCTTTCTTT. The encoded protein is CASSATVNTEAFF.